This is a list of T cell receptor beta chains from one sample in a study of CD8 T cells in ankylosing spondylitis. TCRdb itself ran the 5' RACE reads through MiXCR, one entry per CDR3 protein. The sample shows roughly 90,000 distinct CDR3 sequences, over 6.5% of them seen only once. Sequenced sample: blood, either unsorted or a sorted T cell fraction (not recorded which). These receptors originate from a male donor with ankylosing spondylitis or in good health (not recorded which). The CDR3 runs from the conserved cysteine through the conserved F or W. The D gene is left open where the match is weak. Only some rows state a clone size, as once, few, many or a class for expanded clones.

V gene,clone size,D gene,J gene,CDR3 protein,CDR3 DNA
TRBV6-5,many,NA,TRBJ2-7,CASSYIGASPYEQYF,TGTGCCAGCAGTTACATCGGGGCCTCTCCCTACGAGCAGTACTTC
TRBV29-1,many,NA,TRBJ2-3,CSVEAAGDTQYF,TGCAGCGTTGAGGCAGCAGGAGATACGCAGTATTTT
TRBV19,many,TRBD1,TRBJ2-7,CASSIVTGQGSYEQYF,TGTGCCAGTAGTATAGTAACGGGACAGGGCTCGTACGAGCAGTACTTC
TRBV3-1,NA,NA,TRBJ2-2,CASGTGTLSTGELFF,TGTGCCAGCGGCACCGGGACATTAAGCACCGGGGAGCTGTTTTTT
TRBV7-3,NA,TRBD1,TRBJ2-2,CASSLRGQHTGELFF,TGTGCCAGCAGCTTAAGGGGACAGCACACCGGGGAGCTGTTTTTT
TRBV12-3/TRBV12-4,many,TRBD2,TRBJ2-1,CASKTGGSVPYNEQFF,TGTGCCAGCAAGACGGGGGGGTCAGTACCCTACAATGAGCAGTTCTTC
TRBV5-5,few,NA,TRBJ2-1,CASSGDETLYNEQFF,TGTGCCAGCAGCGGGGACGAGACCCTCTACAATGAGCAGTTCTTC
TRBV2,once,NA,TRBJ2-2,CTSRDTMNTGELFF,TGTACCAGCAGGGATACTATGAACACCGGGGAGCTGTTTTTT
TRBV20-1,NA,NA,TRBJ1-1,CSARVGTVDTEAFF,TGCAGTGCTAGAGTAGGTACCGTGGACACTGAAGCTTTCTTT
TRBV7-2,many,TRBD2,TRBJ2-1,CASSTRLAGAVSAQFF,TGTGCCAGCAGCACGCGACTAGCGGGAGCAGTAAGCGCCCAGTTCTTC